The rows below give T cell receptor beta chains drawn from one sample of a study of T cell repertoires in cytomegalovirus infection. One entry per CDR3 protein results from TCRdb running MiXCR on the reads. The sample has under 850,000 distinct CDR3 sequences, around 32% seen once. Antigens of these TCRs are unknown. The sequencing here drew on cultured PBMCs, taken from culture after CMV antigen stimulation. Receptors originate from a human donor in good health (CMV status not recorded). Some clones in this sample may be carry-over from other donors' samples. Each CDR3 is given with its conserved first and last residue. D genes are given only for firm matches. Rows give clone size only sometimes, using once, few, many, or a class for an expanded clone.

D | J | size | V | DNA | CDR3
TRBD2 | TRBJ2-7 | once | TRBV20-1 | TGCAGTGCAGTACTAGCGCGCGAGCAGTACTTC | CSAVLAREQYF
TRBD2 | TRBJ2-5 | - | TRBV6-2/TRBV6-3 | TGTGCCAGCAGCCGACGGACTAGCGGGAGATGGAAAGAGACCCAGTACTTC | CASSRRTSGRWKETQYF
- | TRBJ2-3 | - | TRBV5-1 | TGCGCCAGCAGCTTGAAACAGGACACAGATACGCAGTATTTT | CASSLKQDTDTQYF
- | TRBJ2-7 | - | TRBV15 | TGTGCCACCCAAGCGGACCTAAGTACTTACGAGCAGTACTTC | CATQADLSTYEQYF
- | TRBJ1-5 | - | TRBV19 | TGTGCCAGTAGTATCGCGCGGTCGGTGAGCAATCAGCCCCAGCATTTT | CASSIARSVSNQPQHF
- | TRBJ2-3 | - | TRBV7-6 | TGTGCCAGCAGCTCGCCTGGAAGGAGGGGTCCAAAGATAGATACGCAGTATTTT | CASSSPGRRGPKIDTQYF
TRBD1 | TRBJ1-6 | - | TRBV6-6 | TGTGCCAGCAGTTACGCAGGACAGGGGTGGTCACCCCTCCACTTT | CASSYAGQGWSPLHF
- | TRBJ2-2 | - | TRBV12-3/TRBV12-4 | TGTGCCAGCAGTTTTCTGGGGCCCGGGGAGCTGTTTTTT | CASSFLGPGELFF
- | TRBJ1-1 | few | TRBV28 | TGTGCCAGCAGTAAACCCCAGGTGGGCACTGAAGCTTTCTTT | CASSKPQVGTEAFF
TRBD2 | TRBJ2-7 | - | TRBV5-4 | TGTGCCAGCAGCACCTTCACTAGCGGGAAGGAGTACGAGCAGTACTTC | CASSTFTSGKEYEQYF
TRBD1 | TRBJ1-2 | once | TRBV6-5 | TGTGCCAGTGCAGAGGGGGCCAGCTATGGCTACACCTTC | CASAEGASYGYTF
TRBD2 | TRBJ2-3 | few | TRBV11-2 | TGTGCCAGCAGCTTTTCCGACACGACTAGCAGGACAGATACGCAGTATTTT | CASSFSDTTSRTDTQYF
TRBD1 | TRBJ2-7 | many | TRBV7-2 | TGTGCCAGCAGCTTAGAATCCGGACAGGGGAGCTCCTACGAGCAGTACTTC | CASSLESGQGSSYEQYF
- | TRBJ2-4 | many | TRBV7-6 | TGTGCCAGCAGCTTAGGACTAGTTCCCCCAAGGGGCAAAAACATTCAGTACTTC | CASSLGLVPPRGKNIQYF
TRBD1 | TRBJ1-5 | - | TRBV20-1 | TGCAGTGCCCTACAGGGGCTGGGACAGCCCCAGCATTTT | CSALQGLGQPQHF
TRBD2 | TRBJ2-7 | - | TRBV29-1 | TGCAGCGTTGGGGCTAGCGGCAGATACGAGCAGTACTTC | CSVGASGRYEQYF
- | TRBJ2-7 | few | TRBV6-5 | TGTGCCAGCAGTCCCAGTAAGGGTCCCCACTACGAGCAGTACTTC | CASSPSKGPHYEQYF
TRBD1 | TRBJ1-4 | - | TRBV7-9 | TGTGCCAGCAGCCCAGCCCTTGGGACAGGCGACGACTCAACTAATGAAAAACTGTTTTTT | CASSPALGTGDDSTNEKLFF
TRBD2 | TRBJ2-3 | - | TRBV27 | TGTGCCAGCAGTTTAGTCATTGCGGGAGGGAGAGGTACGCAGTATTTT | CASSLVIAGGRGTQYF
TRBD1 | TRBJ2-3 | many | TRBV6-1 | TGTGCCAGCAGGGAAAGAACAGGGGGGTCCACAGATACGCAGTATTTT | CASRERTGGSTDTQYF
TRBD1 | TRBJ2-7 | - | TRBV28 | TGTGCCAGCCAGACAGGGTTGCCCTCCTACGAGCAGTACTTC | CASQTGLPSYEQYF
- | TRBJ1-3 | many | TRBV7-2 | TGTGCCAGCAGCCTCCGCGGGATGACTGGAAACACCATATATTTT | CASSLRGMTGNTIYF
- | TRBJ2-7 | once | TRBV12-3/TRBV12-4 | TGTGCCAGCAGTTTGGGGTCCCCCGCCGGCGAGCAGTACTTC | CASSLGSPAGEQYF
TRBD1 | TRBJ1-5 | many | TRBV12-3/TRBV12-4 | TGTGCCAGCAGTTCACAGGGGAATAGCAATCAGCCCCAGCATTTT | CASSSQGNSNQPQHF
- | TRBJ2-4 | - | TRBV20-1 | TGCAGTGCCAAACAACAGGGTTTCAACATTCAGTACTTC | CSAKQQGFNIQYF
TRBD1 | TRBJ2-3 | few | TRBV7-2 | TGTGCCAGCAGCAACAGGGGGCCCACAGATACGCAGTATTTT | CASSNRGPTDTQYF
- | TRBJ2-1 | few | TRBV12-3/TRBV12-4 | TGTGCCAGCAGTCCGGGACTGGCGGAGTCCAATGAGCAGTTCTTC | CASSPGLAESNEQFF
- | TRBJ2-4 | - | TRBV12-3/TRBV12-4 | TGTGCCAGCAGTTTTACCGACATTCAGTACTTC | CASSFTDIQYF
TRBD1 | TRBJ1-2 | - | TRBV7-9 | TGTGCCAGCAGCCGGGCAGGGGGCGGCTATGGCTACACCTTC | CASSRAGGGYGYTF
TRBD2 | TRBJ2-1 | once | TRBV20-1 | TGCAGTGCTAGAATGTGGGAGGGATACAATGAGCAGTTCTTC | CSARMWEGYNEQFF
TRBD2 | TRBJ2-5 | few | TRBV20-1 | TGCAGTGCTAGTGAAGCGGGAGAAGAGACCCAGTACTTC | CSASEAGEETQYF
- | TRBJ1-3 | few | TRBV28 | TGTGCCAGCAGTTTTGCGGGAAACACCATATATTTT | CASSFAGNTIYF
- | TRBJ2-7 | - | TRBV6-2/TRBV6-3 | TGTGCCAGCAGTTACTCTGGGGGATCCTACGAGCAGTACTTC | CASSYSGGSYEQYF
- | TRBJ1-1 | - | TRBV4-1 | TGCGCCAGCAGCCAAGGACCAGGACGGGCTTTCTTT | CASSQGPGRAFF